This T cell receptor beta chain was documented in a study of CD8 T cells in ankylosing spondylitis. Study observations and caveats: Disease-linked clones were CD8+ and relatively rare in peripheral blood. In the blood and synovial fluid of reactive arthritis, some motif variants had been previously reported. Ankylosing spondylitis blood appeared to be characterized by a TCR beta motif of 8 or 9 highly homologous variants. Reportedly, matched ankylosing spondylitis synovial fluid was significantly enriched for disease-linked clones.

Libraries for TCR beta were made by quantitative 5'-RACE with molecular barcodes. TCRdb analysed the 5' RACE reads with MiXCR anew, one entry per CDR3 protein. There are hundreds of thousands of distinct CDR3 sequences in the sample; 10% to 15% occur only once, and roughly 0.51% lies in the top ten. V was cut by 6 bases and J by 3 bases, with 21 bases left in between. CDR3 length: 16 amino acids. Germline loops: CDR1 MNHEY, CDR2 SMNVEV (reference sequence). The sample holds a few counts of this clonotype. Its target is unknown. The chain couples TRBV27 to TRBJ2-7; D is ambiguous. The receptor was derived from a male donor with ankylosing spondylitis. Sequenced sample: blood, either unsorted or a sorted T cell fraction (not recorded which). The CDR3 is CASSFRRPSRSYEQYF. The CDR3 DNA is TGTGCCAGCAGCTTTCGAAGACCCTCAAGGAGCTACGAGCAGTACTTC.